The sequence of this T cell receptor beta chain was determined in a study of T-cell memory formation after mild COVID-19. Across the study: TCR clusters were largely donor specific. Whole-study findings and limits: Some SARS-CoV-2-responding clones were already detected in memory before infection. Largely, contracting CD4+ clones fell within CM and EM, and contracting CD8+ clones within EMRA. Confirmation of SARS-CoV-2 specificity was lacking for second-wave clones peaking day 37.

TCRdb reanalysed the 5' RACE reads using MiXCR and keeps one entry per CDR3 protein. This sample has over 350,000 distinct CDR3 sequences, with roughly 15% found just once. As for this clonotype: Its specificity is not known.

The ends were cut back, 11 bases at V and 4 bases at J, with 15 bases in the middle. Germline V gene data show CDR1 as ENHRY and CDR2 as SYGVKD. There are 14 residues in the CDR3. The sample taken for sequencing was PBMCs or a T cell subset sorted from them (not recorded which). The J gene is TRBJ1-6, the V gene TRBV10-3; D possibly corresponds to TRBD1 (5 bases). This TCR was recovered from a man between 18 and 35 years old who had mild COVID-19 (a few samples of this study predate the infection). Cell type and time point are not known. The CDR3 region has the DNA TGTGCCTCCAGGGACGCACCTTATAATTCACCCCTCCACTTT. It is translated as CASRDAPYNSPLHF.